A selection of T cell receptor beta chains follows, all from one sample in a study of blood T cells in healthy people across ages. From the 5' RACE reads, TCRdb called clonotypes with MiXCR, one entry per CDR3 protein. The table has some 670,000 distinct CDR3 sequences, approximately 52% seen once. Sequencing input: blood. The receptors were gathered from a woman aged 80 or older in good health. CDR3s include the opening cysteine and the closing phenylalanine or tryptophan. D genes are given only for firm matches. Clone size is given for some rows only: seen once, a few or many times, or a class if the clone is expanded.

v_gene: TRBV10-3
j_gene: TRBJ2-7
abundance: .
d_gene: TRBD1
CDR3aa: CAISEGLGQGANEQYF
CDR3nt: TGTGCCATCAGTGAGGGTCTAGGACAGGGGGCGAACGAGCAGTACTTC

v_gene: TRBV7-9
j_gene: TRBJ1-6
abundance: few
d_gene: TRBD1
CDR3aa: CASSAGTGFYNSPLHF
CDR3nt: TGTGCCAGCAGCGCCGGGACAGGCTTTTATAATTCACCCCTCCACTTT

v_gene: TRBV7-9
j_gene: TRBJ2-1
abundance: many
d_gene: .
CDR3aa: CASSLEGLEFF
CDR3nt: TGTGCCAGCAGCTTAGAGGGCCTCGAGTTCTTC

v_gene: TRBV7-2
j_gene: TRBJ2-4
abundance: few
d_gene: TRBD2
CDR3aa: CASSLAAGNIQYF
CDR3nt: TGTGCCAGCAGCTTAGCAGCGGGGAACATTCAGTACTTC

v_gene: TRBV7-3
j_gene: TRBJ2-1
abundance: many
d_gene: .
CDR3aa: CASSSRRLPYNEQFF
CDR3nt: TGTGCCAGCAGCTCCCGGCGACTCCCGTACAATGAGCAGTTCTTC

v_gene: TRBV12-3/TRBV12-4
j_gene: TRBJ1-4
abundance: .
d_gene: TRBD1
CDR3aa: CASSLTDRGRELFF
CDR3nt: TGTGCCAGCAGTTTAACGGACAGGGGGCGCGAACTGTTTTTT

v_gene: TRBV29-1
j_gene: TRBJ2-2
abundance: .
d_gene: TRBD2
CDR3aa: CSVLPLAVNTGELFF
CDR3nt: TGCAGCGTACTACCGCTAGCGGTGAACACCGGGGAGCTGTTTTTT

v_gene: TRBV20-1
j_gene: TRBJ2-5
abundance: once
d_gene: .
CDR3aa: CSVPGGETQYF
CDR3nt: TGCAGCGTTCCTGGGGGAGAGACCCAGTACTTC

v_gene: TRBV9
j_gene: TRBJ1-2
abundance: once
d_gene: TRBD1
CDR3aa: CASSVAQDRDGYTF
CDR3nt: TGTGCCAGCAGCGTAGCACAGGACAGGGATGGCTACACCTTC

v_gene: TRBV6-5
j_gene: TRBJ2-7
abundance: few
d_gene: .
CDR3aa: CASSYSYSNYEQYF
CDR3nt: TGTGCCAGCAGTTACTCGTACAGCAACTACGAGCAGTACTTC

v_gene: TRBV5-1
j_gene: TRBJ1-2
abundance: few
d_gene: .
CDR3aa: CASSLDGRGYTF
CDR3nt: TGCGCCAGCAGCTTAGACGGACGTGGCTACACCTTC

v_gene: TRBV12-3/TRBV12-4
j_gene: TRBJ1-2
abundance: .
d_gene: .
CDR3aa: CASSSLRLPKYGYTF
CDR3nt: TGTGCCAGCAGTTCGCTGCGGCTCCCGAAGTACGGCTACACCTTC

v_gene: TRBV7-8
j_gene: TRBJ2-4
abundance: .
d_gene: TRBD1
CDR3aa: CASSSGTGLAKNIQYF
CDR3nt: TGTGCCAGCAGCTCGGGGACAGGCCTAGCCAAAAACATTCAGTACTTC

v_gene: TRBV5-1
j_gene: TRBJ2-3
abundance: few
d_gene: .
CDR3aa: CASSLTGITDTQYF
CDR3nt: TGCGCCAGCAGCTTGACAGGCATCACAGATACGCAGTATTTT

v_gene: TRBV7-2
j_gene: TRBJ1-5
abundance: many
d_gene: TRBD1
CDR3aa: CASSWDRNQPQHF
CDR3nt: TGTGCCAGCAGCTGGGACAGGAATCAGCCCCAGCATTTT

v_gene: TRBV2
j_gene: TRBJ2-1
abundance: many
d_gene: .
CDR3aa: CASSVEGFEQFF
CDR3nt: TGTGCCAGCAGTGTGGAGGGGTTTGAGCAGTTCTTC

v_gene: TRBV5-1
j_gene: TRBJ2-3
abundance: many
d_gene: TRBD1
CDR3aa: CASSLPGQGASFGDTQYF
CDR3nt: TGCGCCAGCAGCTTGCCTGGACAGGGGGCGAGTTTTGGGGATACGCAGTATTTT

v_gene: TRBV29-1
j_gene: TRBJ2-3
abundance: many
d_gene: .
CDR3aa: CSGPLADSDTQYF
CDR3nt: TGCAGCGGGCCCCTCGCAGATTCAGATACGCAGTATTTT

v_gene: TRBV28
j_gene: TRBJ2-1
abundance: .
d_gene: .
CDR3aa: CASRSPGPNEQFF
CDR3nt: TGTGCCAGCAGATCCCCCGGGCCCAATGAGCAGTTCTTC

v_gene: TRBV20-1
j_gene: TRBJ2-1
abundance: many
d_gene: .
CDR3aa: CSARDSGRHNEQFF
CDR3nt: TGCAGTGCTAGAGATAGCGGCCGCCACAATGAGCAGTTCTTC

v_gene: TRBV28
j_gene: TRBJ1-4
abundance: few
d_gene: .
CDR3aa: CASSFVTGQNEKLFF
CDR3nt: TGTGCCAGCAGTTTCGTTACGGGGCAGAATGAAAAACTGTTTTTT

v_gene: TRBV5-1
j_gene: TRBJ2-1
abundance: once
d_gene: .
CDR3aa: CASSPQGEYEQFF
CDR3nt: TGCGCCAGCAGCCCCCAAGGCGAATATGAGCAGTTCTTC

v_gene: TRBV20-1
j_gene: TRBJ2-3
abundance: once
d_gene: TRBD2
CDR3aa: CSARGSGVYMDTQYF
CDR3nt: TGCAGTGCTAGAGGTAGCGGGGTCTATATGGATACGCAGTATTTT

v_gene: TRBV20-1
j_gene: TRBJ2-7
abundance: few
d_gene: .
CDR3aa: CSASRANEQYF
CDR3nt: TGCAGTGCTTCCCGCGCCAATGAGCAGTACTTC

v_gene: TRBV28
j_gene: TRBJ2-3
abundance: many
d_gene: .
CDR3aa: CASSPQGPGTQYF
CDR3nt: TGTGCCAGCAGTCCTCAGGGCCCCGGTACGCAGTATTTT

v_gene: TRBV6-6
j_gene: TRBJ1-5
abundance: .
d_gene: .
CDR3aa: CASTQGSQPQHF
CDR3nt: TGTGCCAGCACGCAGGGTAGTCAGCCCCAGCATTTT

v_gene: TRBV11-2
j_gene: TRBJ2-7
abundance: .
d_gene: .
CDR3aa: CASSPTNGEQYF
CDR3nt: TGTGCCAGCAGCCCCACGAATGGCGAGCAGTACTTC

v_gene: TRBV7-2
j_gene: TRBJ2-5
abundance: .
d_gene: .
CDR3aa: CASSLDEGVRGEQYF
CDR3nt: TGTGCCAGCAGCTTAGATGAGGGGGTACGAGGAGAGCAGTACTTC

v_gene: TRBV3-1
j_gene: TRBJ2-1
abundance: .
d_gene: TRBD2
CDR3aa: CASSQDTLAGYHQFF
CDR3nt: TGTGCCAGCAGCCAAGATACCCTAGCGGGGTATCACCAGTTCTTC

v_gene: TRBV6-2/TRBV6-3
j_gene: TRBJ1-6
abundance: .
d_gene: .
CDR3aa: CASSYRAADLYNSPLHF
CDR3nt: TGTGCCAGCAGTTACCGAGCGGCCGATCTTTATAATTCACCCCTCCACTTT

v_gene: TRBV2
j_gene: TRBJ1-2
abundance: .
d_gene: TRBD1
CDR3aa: CASSGDRDRGYTF
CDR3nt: TGTGCCAGCAGTGGGGACAGGGATCGTGGCTACACCTTC

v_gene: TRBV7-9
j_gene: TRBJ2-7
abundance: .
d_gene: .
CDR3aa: CASTPEGRFNEQYF
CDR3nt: TGTGCCAGCACCCCAGAGGGAAGGTTCAACGAGCAGTACTTC

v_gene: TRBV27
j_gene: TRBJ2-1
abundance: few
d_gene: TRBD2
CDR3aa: CASSLGTSGRTYNEQFF
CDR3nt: TGTGCCAGCAGTCTGGGGACTAGCGGGAGGACATACAATGAGCAGTTCTTC

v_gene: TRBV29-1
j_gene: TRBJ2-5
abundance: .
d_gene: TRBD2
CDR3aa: CSVGASGVETQYF
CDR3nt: TGCAGCGTTGGGGCTAGCGGGGTGGAGACCCAGTACTTC

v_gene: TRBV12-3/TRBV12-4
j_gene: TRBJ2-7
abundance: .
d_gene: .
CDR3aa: CASTPGLSGFNEQYF
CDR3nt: TGTGCCAGCACCCCGGGACTTTCGGGCTTCAATGAGCAGTACTTC

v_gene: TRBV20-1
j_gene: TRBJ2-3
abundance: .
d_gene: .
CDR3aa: CSASKGLGQYF
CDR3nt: TGCAGTGCTAGTAAGGGATTGGGGCAGTATTTT

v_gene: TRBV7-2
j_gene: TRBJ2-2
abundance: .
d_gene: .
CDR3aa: CASSLAPGGRNTGELFF
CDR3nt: TGTGCCAGCAGCTTAGCCCCTGGGGGGAGGAACACCGGGGAGCTGTTTTTT

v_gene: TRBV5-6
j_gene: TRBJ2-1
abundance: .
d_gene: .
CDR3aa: CASSAGNRVREQFF
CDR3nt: TGTGCCAGCAGCGCGGGAAACAGGGTTCGGGAGCAGTTCTTC

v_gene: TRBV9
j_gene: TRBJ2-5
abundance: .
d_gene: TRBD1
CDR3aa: CASSASGQGRETQYF
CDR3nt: TGTGCCAGCAGCGCGTCGGGACAGGGGAGAGAGACCCAGTACTTC

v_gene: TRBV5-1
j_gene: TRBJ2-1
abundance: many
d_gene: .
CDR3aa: CASNKDSGVGYEQFF
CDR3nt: TGCGCCAGCAACAAAGACTCAGGGGTCGGCTATGAGCAGTTCTTC

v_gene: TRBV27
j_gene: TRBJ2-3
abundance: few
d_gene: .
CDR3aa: CASSLIGGGTQYF
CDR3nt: TGTGCCAGCAGTTTAATCGGGGGCGGTACGCAGTATTTT

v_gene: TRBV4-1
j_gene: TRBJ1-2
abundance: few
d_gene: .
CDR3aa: CASSHRAVNYGYTF
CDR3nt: TGCGCCAGCAGCCACCGGGCTGTTAACTATGGCTACACCTTC

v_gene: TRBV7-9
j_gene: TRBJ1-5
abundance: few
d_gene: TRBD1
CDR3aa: CASSPTGMDQPQHF
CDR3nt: TGTGCCAGCAGCCCGACAGGGATGGATCAGCCCCAGCATTTT

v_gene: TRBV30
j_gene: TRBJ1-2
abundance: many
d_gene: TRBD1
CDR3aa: CAWTGQGNYGYTF
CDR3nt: TGTGCCTGGACCGGACAGGGGAACTATGGCTACACCTTC

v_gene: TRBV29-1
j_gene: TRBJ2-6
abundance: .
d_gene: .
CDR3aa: CSVGWRGSGANVLTF
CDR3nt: TGCAGCGTTGGATGGAGGGGCTCTGGGGCCAACGTCCTGACTTTC

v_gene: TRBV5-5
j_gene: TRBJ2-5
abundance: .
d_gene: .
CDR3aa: CASSSPLPGAQYF
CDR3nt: TGTGCCAGCAGCTCCCCGTTGCCGGGGGCCCAGTACTTC

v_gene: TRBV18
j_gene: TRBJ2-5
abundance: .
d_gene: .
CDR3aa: CASSPGSEGTQYF
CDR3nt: TGTGCCAGCTCACCGGGGTCGGAAGGGACCCAGTACTTC

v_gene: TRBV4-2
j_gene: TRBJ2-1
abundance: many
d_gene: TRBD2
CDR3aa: CASSQDWDQRGAISYNEQFF
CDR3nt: TGTGCCAGCAGCCAAGATTGGGACCAGCGGGGGGCAATCTCCTACAATGAGCAGTTCTTC

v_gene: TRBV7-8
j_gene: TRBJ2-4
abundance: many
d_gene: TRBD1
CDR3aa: CASSIDRALAKNIQYF
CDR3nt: TGTGCCAGCAGCATAGACAGGGCTTTGGCCAAAAACATTCAGTACTTC

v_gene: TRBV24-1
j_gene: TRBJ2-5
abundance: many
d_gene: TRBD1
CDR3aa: CATSDRGGQQQETQYF
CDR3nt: TGTGCCACCAGTGATCGAGGGGGACAGCAGCAAGAGACCCAGTACTTC

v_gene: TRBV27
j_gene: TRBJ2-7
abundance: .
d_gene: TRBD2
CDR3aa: CASSGGLAGVRGEQYF
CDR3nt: TGTGCCAGCAGCGGGGGACTAGCGGGAGTTCGGGGCGAGCAGTACTTC

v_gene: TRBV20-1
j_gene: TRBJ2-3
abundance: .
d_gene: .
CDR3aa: CSARDDTSSDTQYF
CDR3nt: TGCAGTGCTAGAGATGATACTAGCTCAGATACGCAGTATTTT

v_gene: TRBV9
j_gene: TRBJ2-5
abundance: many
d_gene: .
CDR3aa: CASSVAQAQETQYF
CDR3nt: TGTGCCAGCAGCGTGGCTCAAGCCCAAGAGACCCAGTACTTC

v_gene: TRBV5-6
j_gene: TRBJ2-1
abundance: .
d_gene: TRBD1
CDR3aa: CASSIAGTGFNEQFF
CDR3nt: TGTGCCAGCAGCATAGCCGGGACAGGCTTCAATGAGCAGTTCTTC

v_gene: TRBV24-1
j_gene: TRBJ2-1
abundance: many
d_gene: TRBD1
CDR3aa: CATSETTGVYNEQFF
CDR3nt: TGTGCCACCAGTGAGACGACAGGGGTATACAATGAGCAGTTCTTC